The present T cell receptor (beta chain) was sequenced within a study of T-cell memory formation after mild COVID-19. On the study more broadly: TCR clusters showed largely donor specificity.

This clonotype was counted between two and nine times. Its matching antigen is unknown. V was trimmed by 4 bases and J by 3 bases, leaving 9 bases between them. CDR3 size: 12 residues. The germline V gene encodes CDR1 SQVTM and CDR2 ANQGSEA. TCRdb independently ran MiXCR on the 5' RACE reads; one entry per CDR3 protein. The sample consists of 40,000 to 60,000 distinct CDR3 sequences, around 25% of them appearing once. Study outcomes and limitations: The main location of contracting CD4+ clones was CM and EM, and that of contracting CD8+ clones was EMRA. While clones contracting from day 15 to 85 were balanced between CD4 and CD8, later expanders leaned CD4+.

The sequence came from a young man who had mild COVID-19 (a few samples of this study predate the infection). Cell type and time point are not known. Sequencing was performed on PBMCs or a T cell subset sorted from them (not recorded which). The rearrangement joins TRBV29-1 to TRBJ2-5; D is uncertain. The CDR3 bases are TGCAGCGTTGTTGAGGTAGAAGAGACCCAGTACTTC. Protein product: CSVVEVEETQYF.